This T cell receptor (beta chain) was sequenced in a study of cytomegalovirus exposure and HLA in healthy donors. Whole-study findings and limits: Many donors carried some public TCRs, although rarity characterized most TCR sequences. Within the 100 to 150 validation repertoires, first-cohort TCR clusters tended to co-occur, according to a later analysis. The investigators catalogued some 150 TCR beta chains as cytomegalovirus-associated.

Details on this clone: Antigen: not known.

The data were produced by immunoSEQ multiplex PCR, yet TCRdb's version contains in-frame clones alone and is incomplete. The table lists 70,000 to 95,000 clones, more than 85% of them singletons. Trimming at V came to 1 base and at J to 3 bases, leaving 4 bases not matched to a gene. There are 15 residues in the CDR3. Germline lookup yields CDR1 LGHNA and CDR2 YSLEER. This clonotype originated in a woman aged 30 to 39 in good health and CMV-seronegative. The chain couples TRBV4-3 to TRBJ2-3; 7 bases are a match to TRBD1. The source material was PBMCs. The CDR3 sequence is CASSQGGTVTDTQYF. The CDR3 DNA is TGCGCCAGCAGCCAAGGAGGGACAGTGACAGATACGCAGTATTTT.